Below are 22 T cell receptor beta chains sequenced from a single sample in a study of technical replicates of blood from a few donors. Assay used: immunoSEQ multiplex PCR; TCRdb lists only in-frame clones, some missing. Here the sample spans roughly 97,000 clones, roughly 95% being singletons. The sequencing sample was made of T cells isolated from PBMCs. The receptor source for this set is a human donor in good health.

The chain has TRBV5-1 and TRBJ2-5, with D perhaps matching TRBD2 (6 bases). Trimming shortened V by 6 bases and J by 5 bases, and 20 bases separated the two germline ends. This CDR3 comprises 15 residues. Germline V CDR1 and CDR2: SGHRS, YFSETQ. The CDR3 sequence is CASTPDTPGRETQYF. The CDR3 DNA follows: TGCGCCAGCACCCCGGACACCCCGGGGAGGGAGACCCAGTACTTC.

The CDR3 nucleotides read TGCGCCAGCAGAGACAGGATGAACACCGGGGAGCTGTTTTTT. This codes for CASRDRMNTGELFF. This chain links TRBV5-1 with TRBJ2-2, with D possibly TRBD1 on 6 matching bases. Trimming left V 5 bases short and J 1 base short, with 9 bases between. The length of the CDR3 is 14 residues. Germline CDR1 reads SGHRS; CDR2 reads YFSETQ.

The chain has TRBV4-3 and TRBJ2-1; TRBD2 agrees at 11 bases. The V segment lost 3 bases and the J segment 4 bases; nucleotides outside the gene matches: 5. Per germline, CDR1 LGHNA and CDR2 YSLEER. This CDR3 contains 16 residues. The CDR3 region is CASSHITSGGYNEQFF. In DNA, the CDR3 is TGCGCCAGCAGCCACATTACTAGCGGGGGATACAATGAGCAGTTCTTC.

This chain connects TRBV6-5 to TRBJ1-5; D remains unclear. This CDR3 contains 14 residues. Trimming took 6 bases from V and 8 from J, leaving 17 bases between them. Germline V gives CDR1 MNHEY, CDR2 SVGAGI. The CDR3 sequence is CASSPPGGREPQHF. For the CDR3, the DNA is TGTGCCAGCAGCCCCCCGGGAGGGAGGGAGCCCCAGCATTTT.

This CDR3 reads CASSLGMGADLTYRPQHF. The CDR3, as DNA: TGTGCCAGCAGTTTAGGTATGGGGGCGGACCTGACGTATCGGCCCCAGCATTTT. The chain is built from TRBV28 and TRBJ1-5, with a possible D match to TRBD1 (6 bases). Deletions cut 2 bases from V and 9 bases from J, with 26 bases between. The germline V gene has CDR1 MDHEN and CDR2 SYDVKM. The CDR3 runs 18 residues.

The chain uses TRBV5-6 and TRBJ1-2, with 7 bases matching TRBD1. The CDR3 runs to 14 residues. With V trimmed by 3 bases and J by 5 bases, 7 bases remained unmatched. From germline, CDR1 is SGHDT and CDR2 YYEEEE. For the CDR3, the DNA is TGTGCCAGCAGCTGGACAGGCGGTACTTATGGCTACACCTTC. Translating it yields CASSWTGGTYGYTF.

This rearrangement joins TRBV2 to TRBJ2-1; the D gene is possibly TRBD2 (5 bases). Germline CDR1 SNHLY, CDR2 FYNNEI. The CDR3 runs to 16 residues. Trimming took 2 bases from V and 7 from J, leaving 18 bases between them. The CDR3: CASSEPAEGLRNEQFF. In DNA, the CDR3 is TGTGCCAGCAGTGAACCGGCCGAGGGCCTAAGAAATGAGCAGTTCTTC.

The chain is built from TRBV19 and TRBJ2-1; 10 nucleotides align to TRBD2. Germline assignment: CDR1 LNHDA and CDR2 SQIVND (reference sequence). This CDR3 comprises 17 residues. Unmatched junction bases numbered 9, after V lost 5 bases and J lost 2 bases. For the CDR3, the DNA is TGTGCCAGTAGTTCGGTGACTAGCGGGCGGACCTACAATGAGCAGTTCTTC. Translated, it gives CASSSVTSGRTYNEQFF. The full variable domain, completed using reference TRBV19 and TRBJ2-1, is DGGITQSPKYLFRKEGQNVTLSCEQNLNHDAMYWYRQDPGQGLRLIYYSQIVNDFQKGDIAEGYSVSREKKESFPLTVTSAQKNPTAFYLCASSSVTSGRTYNEQFFGPGTRLTVL.

The gene calls are TRBV7-6 and TRBJ2-7; TRBD1 aligns across 9 bases. After removal of 8 bases from V and 4 bases from J, the junction contained 12 bases not matched to a gene. The CDR3 is made up of 15 amino acids. In germline, CDR1 is SGHVS, CDR2 FNYEAQ. The CDR3 region is CASGSYRDREYEQYF. CDR3 bases: TGTGCCAGCGGATCGTACCGGGACAGGGAATACGAGCAGTACTTC.

This chain connects TRBV19 to TRBJ1-5; 8 bases fit TRBD1. Germline V lookup: CDR1 LNHDA, CDR2 SQIVND (reference sequence). This CDR3 is 15 amino acids long. The V segment lost 4 bases and the J segment 5 bases; nucleotides outside the gene matches: 7. The CDR3 loop reads CASSTWTGLDQPQHF. The CDR3 DNA reads TGTGCCAGTAGTACCTGGACAGGGTTAGATCAGCCCCAGCATTTT.

The gene calls are TRBV30 and TRBJ2-7; 7 positions match TRBD2. CDR3 length: 13 residues. V gave up 5 bases and J gave up 3 bases; unmatched junction bases: 7. CDR1 and CDR2 (germline): GTSNPN, SVGIG (reference sequence). CDR3 DNA sequence: TGTGCCTGGGCCATGGGGGGGGGCTACGAGCAGTACTTC. It codes for CAWAMGGGYEQYF.

This chain uses TRBV10-3 with TRBJ2-1; TRBD2 matches at 9 bases. Germline values: CDR1 ENHRY, CDR2 SYGVKD. The CDR3 has 14 amino acids. V lost 4 bases, J lost 4 bases, and 2 bases stayed unmatched. CDR3 nucleotides: TGTGCCATCAGTGGAGCGGGAGGATACAATGAGCAGTTCTTC. Amino acids: CAISGAGGYNEQFF.

The chain uses TRBV30 and TRBJ1-4, with 7 bases identical to TRBD1. Germline CDR1 GTSNPN, CDR2 SVGIG (reference sequence). The trim removed 5 bases at V and 5 bases at J, leaving 5 bases unmatched. This CDR3 comprises 13 residues. The CDR3 DNA follows: TGTGCCTGGGGGGACAGCCGGAATGAAAAACTGTTTTTT. Translated, it gives CAWGDSRNEKLFF.

The chain uses TRBV20-1 and TRBJ2-1; D is unclear. Between the trimmed V and J ends, which lost 4 bases and 5 bases, there was a span of 6 bases. This CDR3 comprises 11 residues. CDR1 DFQATT and CDR2 SNEGSKA come from the germline V gene (reference sequence). This chain's CDR3 is CSATNHNEQFF. CDR3 bases: TGCAGTGCTACTAATCACAATGAGCAGTTCTTC.

The gene calls are TRBV7-6 and TRBJ2-3; tentative D call: TRBD1 (6 bases). The V gene lost 3 bases and the J gene lost 3 bases, with 7 bases spanning the gap. The V gene's germline CDR1 is SGHVS and CDR2 FNYEAQ. The CDR3 contains 13 residues. DNA for the CDR3: TGTGCCAGCAGCTTCCAGGGGACAGATACGCAGTATTTT. Protein: CASSFQGTDTQYF.

CDR3 amino acids: CASSYLGQGFEQYF. In DNA, the CDR3 is TGTGCCAGCAGTTACTTGGGACAGGGCTTCGAGCAGTACTTC. This chain joins TRBV6-5 and TRBJ2-7; TRBD1 matches 9 bases. Trimming at V came to 1 base and at J to 6 bases, leaving 4 bases not matched to a gene. Looked up from germline, CDR1 is MNHEY and CDR2 is SVGAGI. The CDR3 is made up of 14 amino acids.

The rearrangement joins TRBV7-2 to TRBJ2-7; D possibly corresponds to TRBD2 (6 bases). Germline V gives CDR1 SGHTA, CDR2 FQGNSA. CDR3 size: 14 residues. With 0 bases removed from V and 3 bases from J, the gap between germline ends came to 9 bases. CDR3 residues: CASSLAGGIYEQYF. The CDR3 DNA is TGTGCCAGCAGCTTAGCGGGAGGAATCTACGAGCAGTACTTC.

This clone was seen just once. J is TRBJ2-1 and V is TRBV4-1, with D possibly being TRBD2 (6 bases). CDR1 and CDR2 (germline): MGHRA, YSYEKL. V was cut by 1 base and J by 4 bases, with 14 bases left in between. The CDR3 is 16 residues long. The CDR3 region is CASSQGVGRGYNEQFF. In DNA, the CDR3 is TGCGCCAGCAGCCAAGGGGTTGGGCGGGGTTACAATGAGCAGTTCTTC.

The genes are TRBV7-9 and TRBJ1-2, with TRBD1 as a possible D gene (6 bases). Germline V gene data show CDR1 as SEHNR and CDR2 as FQNEAQ (reference sequence). This CDR3 has 13 residues. V shed 10 bases and J shed 8 bases, with 20 bases lying between them. The DNA of the CDR3 is TGTGCCACCAGAGGAGACAGGAGGAACGGCTACACCTTC. It specifies CATRGDRRNGYTF.

The genes are TRBV7-2 and TRBJ2-2; tentatively, D is TRBD2 (6 bases). V lost 6 bases to trimming and J lost 4 bases, with 15 bases between them. From germline, CDR1 is SGHTA and CDR2 FQGNSA. The length of the CDR3 is 15 residues. The CDR3 nucleotides are TGTGCCAGCAGACCTCTAGCGACCTCCACCGGGGAGCTGTTTTTT. As protein: CASRPLATSTGELFF.

The count of this clone is one. The chain is built from TRBV10-3 and TRBJ2-3; a possible D gene is TRBD2 (6 bases). The CDR3 extends over 16 amino acids. V was cut by 0 bases and J by 8 bases, with 18 bases left in between. The V gene's germline CDR1 is ENHRY and CDR2 SYGVKD. The CDR3 sequence: CAISESTAGTQGTQYF. CDR3 DNA sequence: TGTGCCATCAGTGAGTCGACGGCGGGGACGCAGGGTACGCAGTATTTT.

This chain links TRBV5-4 with TRBJ2-7; TRBD1 matches at 7 bases. V was clipped by 4 bases and J by 0 bases; unmatched bases: 7. This CDR3 has 15 residues. Germline V CDR1 and CDR2: SGHNT, YYREEE (reference sequence). CDR3 in DNA: TGTGCCAGCAGCCACATGACAGGGAACTCCTACGAGCAGTACTTC. Translated, it gives CASSHMTGNSYEQYF.